The T cell receptor (beta chain) under discussion was sequenced for a study of control samples from healthy donors and cancer patients. This table comes from immunoSEQ multiplex PCR, and its TCRdb copy is limited to in-frame clones, with some not included. The sample has some 150,000 clones; roughly 94% are singletons. The CDR3 is 14 amino acids. CDR1 is MNHEY and CDR2 is SMNVEV in the germline V gene (reference sequence). The junction had 5 bases not matched to a gene; V was cut back by 0 bases and J by 6 bases. The TCR originated in a man aged 60-69 years with colorectal cancer. The sequenced sample consisted of PBMCs. This sequence joins TRBV27 and TRBJ2-7; the match to TRBD1 covers 7 bases. The CDR3 DNA reads as TGTGCCAGCAGTTTATCGAGGGGGCTGGGCGAGCAGTACTTC. Translating gives CASSLSRGLGEQYF.